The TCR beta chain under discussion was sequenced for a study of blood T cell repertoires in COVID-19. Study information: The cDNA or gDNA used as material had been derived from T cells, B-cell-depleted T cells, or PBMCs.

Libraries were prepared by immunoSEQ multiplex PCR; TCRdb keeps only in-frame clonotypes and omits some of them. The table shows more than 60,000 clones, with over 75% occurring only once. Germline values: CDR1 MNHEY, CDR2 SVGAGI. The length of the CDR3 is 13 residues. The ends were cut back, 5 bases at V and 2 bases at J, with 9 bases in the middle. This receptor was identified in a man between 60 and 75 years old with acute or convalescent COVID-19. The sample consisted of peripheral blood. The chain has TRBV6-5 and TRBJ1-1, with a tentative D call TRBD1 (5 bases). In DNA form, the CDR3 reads TGTGCCAGCAGTCAACAGGCAAACACTGAAGCTTTCTTT. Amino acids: CASSQQANTEAFF.